This T cell receptor (beta chain) derives from a study of blood T cell repertoires in COVID-19. Trimming stripped 2 bases from V and 4 bases from J, with 14 bases between. The CDR3 contains 15 residues. Germline CDR1 reads LNHDA; CDR2 reads SQIVND (reference sequence). Sequencing used immunoSEQ multiplex PCR; TCRdb keeps in-frame clones, though not all of them. The sample holds about 150,000 clones, over 60% seen once. The sequenced sample was peripheral blood. V and J are TRBV19 and TRBJ1-2; D is ambiguous. The TCR comes from an elderly man with acute or convalescent COVID-19. The CDR3 region has the DNA TGTGCCAGTAGTATAACTGGAAAGAGGAGCTATGGCTACACCTTC. This sequence encodes CASSITGKRSYGYTF. The full variable domain, with the rest looked up from reference TRBV19 and TRBJ1-2, is DGGITQSPKYLFRKEGQNVTLSCEQNLNHDAMYWYRQDPGQGLRLIYYSQIVNDFQKGDIAEGYSVSREKKESFPLTVTSAQKNPTAFYLCASSITGKRSYGYTFGSGTRLTVV.